Listed here are 25 T cell receptor beta chains from one sample, sequenced in a study of OX40 agonist ivuxolimab in advanced cancers. Sequencing used immunoSEQ multiplex PCR; TCRdb keeps in-frame clones, though not all of them. The sample includes some 80,000 clones, approximately 84% of them seen just once. Material: CD4+ or CD8+ T cells sorted from blood, obtained in a trial of the OX40 agonist ivuxolimab. Source of these receptors: an adult with an advanced solid tumor such as melanoma, head and neck, liver or kidney cancer.

V is TRBV5-1 and J is TRBJ2-1, with TRBD1 identical over 8 bases. With 4 bases clipped from V and 0 bases from J, the junction kept 15 bases outside the gene matches. This CDR3 has 19 amino acids. The germline V gene encodes CDR1 SGHRS and CDR2 YFSETQ. CDR3 amino acids: CASSPSKQGAGGSYNEQFF. The DNA of the CDR3 is TGCGCCAGCAGCCCCTCGAAGCAGGGGGCAGGGGGCTCCTACAATGAGCAGTTCTTC. The whole variable domain, remainder taken from reference TRBV5-1 and TRBJ2-1, is KAGVTQTPRYLIKTRGQQVTLSCSPISGHRSVSWYQQTPGQGLQFLFEYFSETQRNKGNFPGRFSGRQFSNSRSEMNVSTLELGDSALYLCASSPSKQGAGGSYNEQFFGPGTRLTVL.

This clone was seen only once. The junction departs from germline at one end; a sequencing error may be responsible. The chain has TRBV5-4 and TRBJ2-7; 9 bases match TRBD2. This CDR3 has 15 amino acids. In germline, CDR1 is SGHNT, CDR2 YYREEE (reference sequence). CDR3: CASSRGGGEAHEQYF. CDR3 nucleotide sequence: TGCGCCAGCAGTCGCGGGGGGGGCGAGGCCCACGAGCAGTACTTC.

As to this clone: The junction and the germline gene differ at one end; a read error may be behind it. The chain is built from TRBV11-2 and TRBJ2-7, with 8 positions matching TRBD1. This CDR3 is built from 15 residues. Germline V gene data show CDR1 as SGHAT and CDR2 as FQNNGV. The DNA of the CDR3 is TGTGCCAGCAGCCTTCGCGGGACAGGAACCTACAAGCAGTACTTC. It encodes CASSLRGTGTYKQYF.

This chain connects TRBV28 to TRBJ2-5, with TRBD1 identical over 8 bases. The V gene end was trimmed by 5 bases and the J gene end by 4 bases; junction bases not matched to a gene: 9. The CDR3 sequence is 15 residues long. Germline V gene lookup returns CDR1 MDHEN and CDR2 SYDVKM. The CDR3 here is CASSLHGQGGETQYF. In DNA, the CDR3 is TGTGCCAGCAGTCTTCACGGACAGGGTGGAGAGACCCAGTACTTC.

This chain links TRBV7-2 with TRBJ2-7; D might be TRBD2 (6 bases). The germline CDR1 and CDR2 sequences are SGHTA and FQGNSA. The length of the CDR3 is 15 residues. V lost 5 bases to trimming and J lost 0 bases, with 14 bases between them. The DNA of the CDR3 is TGTGCCAGCAGCAACTCTCCGGGACTCTCCTACGAGCAGTACTTC. It yields the protein CASSNSPGLSYEQYF.

The chain couples TRBV14 to TRBJ2-3; perhaps D is TRBD1 or TRBD2 (6 bases each). This CDR3 is built from 15 residues. V gave up 5 bases and J gave up 2 bases, with 14 bases separating them. Germline values: CDR1 SGHDN, CDR2 FVKESK. This chain's CDR3 is CASSRLGGLTDTQYF. DNA for the CDR3: TGTGCCAGCAGCAGACTAGGGGGGCTCACAGATACGCAGTATTTT.

The chain carries TRBV5-6 and TRBJ1-2; 10 nucleotides match TRBD1. The CDR3 sequence is 13 residues long. Germline CDR1 reads SGHDT; CDR2 reads YYEEEE. Trimming at V came to 4 bases and at J to 8 bases, leaving 5 bases not matched to a gene. This CDR3 reads CASSAGQGTGYTF. The DNA of the CDR3 is TGTGCCAGCAGCGCGGGACAGGGGACCGGCTACACCTTC.

The chain is built from TRBV2 and TRBJ2-5; weak D call: TRBD1 (5 bases). Between the trimmed V and J ends, which lost 6 bases and 4 bases, there was a span of 12 bases. This CDR3 is 13 amino acids long. CDR1 is SNHLY, CDR2 FYNNEI, per germline. Here the CDR3 reads CASSAGWGETQYF. DNA of the CDR3: TGTGCCAGCAGCGCAGGGTGGGGAGAGACCCAGTACTTC.

This clone was counted between two and nine times. J is TRBJ1-1 and V is TRBV6-1; D unclear. The V gene lost 0 bases and the J gene lost 3 bases, with 5 bases spanning the gap. This CDR3 is 13 amino acids long. Germline V gene data show CDR1 as MNHNS and CDR2 as SASEGT. The CDR3 bases are TGTGCCAGCAGTGAAGCTTTCGACACTGAAGCTTTCTTT. Protein product: CASSEAFDTEAFF.

The J gene is TRBJ2-7, the V gene TRBV6-5; D gene ambiguous. The CDR3 consists of 12 residues. Germline V CDR1 and CDR2: MNHEY, SVGAGI. With 4 bases removed from V and 4 bases from J, the gap between germline ends came to 8 bases. Here the CDR3 reads CASSSTFYEQYF. The CDR3 DNA is TGTGCCAGCAGTTCCACATTTTACGAGCAGTACTTC.

This chain uses TRBV29-1 with TRBJ2-7, with D perhaps TRBD1 or TRBD2 (5 bases each). CDR1 and CDR2 (germline): SQVTM, ANQGSEA. The CDR3 covers 14 residues. With 4 bases removed from V and 1 base from J, the gap between germline ends came to 14 bases. The CDR3 nucleotides are TGCAGCGTTGGCCGGGACGGGGATTCCTACGAGCAGTACTTC. This translates into CSVGRDGDSYEQYF.

The chain couples TRBV5-1 to TRBJ1-4; D is perhaps TRBD1 (5 bases). Germline V gene sequence: CDR1 SGHRS, CDR2 YFSETQ. V was shortened by 7 bases and J by 5 bases, with 15 bases between the two germline ends. The CDR3 is 14 amino acids. The CDR3 spells CASGPGGRNEKLFF. CDR3 coding DNA: TGCGCCAGCGGACCGGGGGGGAGGAATGAAAAACTGTTTTTT. The entire variable domain, with the rest obtained from reference TRBV5-1 and TRBJ1-4, is as follows: KAGVTQTPRYLIKTRGQQVTLSCSPISGHRSVSWYQQTPGQGLQFLFEYFSETQRNKGNFPGRFSGRQFSNSRSEMNVSTLELGDSALYLCASGPGGRNEKLFFGSGTQLSVL.

This clone was seen only a few times. The gene calls are TRBV7-8 and TRBJ2-1; 10 bases are a match to TRBD2. The CDR3 loop spans 13 amino acids. Per germline, CDR1 SGHVS and CDR2 FQNEAQ. Trimming removed 3 bases from V and 10 bases from J; junction bases left unmatched: 3. The CDR3 reads CASSFGLAAEQFF. DNA for the CDR3: TGTGCCAGCAGCTTCGGACTAGCGGCAGAGCAGTTCTTC.

Note on this clone: This sample also contains other DNA sequences that code for the same CDR3. The chain has TRBV30 and TRBJ1-3; D is ambiguous. CDR1 is GTSNPN and CDR2 is SVGIG in the germline V gene (reference sequence). With 3 bases removed from V and 0 bases from J, the gap between germline ends came to 9 bases. This CDR3 is 14 amino acids long. The CDR3 sequence is CAWRGGGSGNTIYF. In DNA form, the CDR3 reads TGTGCCTGGAGGGGAGGAGGCTCTGGAAACACCATATATTTT.

J is TRBJ1-2 and V is TRBV10-3, with 12 bases fitting TRBD1. The germline CDR1 and CDR2 sequences are ENHRY and SYGVKD. With 5 bases clipped from V and 2 bases from J, the junction kept 6 bases outside the gene matches. The CDR3 extends over 16 amino acids. CDR3 nucleotides: TGTGCCATCAGTCCTAAGGGACAGGGGGCAAACTATGGCTACACCTTC. This encodes CAISPKGQGANYGYTF.

CDR3 nucleotide sequence: TGTGCCAGCAGGGAGACGGGGAATTCACCCCTCCACTTT. This translates into CASRETGNSPLHF. This chain connects TRBV6-1 to TRBJ1-6; D is ambiguous. The CDR3 consists of 13 residues. Per germline, CDR1 MNHNS and CDR2 SASEGT. With 6 bases removed from V and 7 bases from J, the gap between germline ends came to 10 bases.

The chain uses TRBV6-5 and TRBJ2-5; a weak D match, TRBD2 (6 bases). Germline V gene sequence: CDR1 MNHEY, CDR2 SVGAGI. Trimming pared 2 bases from V and 3 bases from J, leaving 13 bases between. There are 15 residues in the CDR3. In DNA, the CDR3 is TGTGCCAGCAGTTACGGGGCGTGGGGGGAAGAGACCCAGTACTTC. It encodes CASSYGAWGEETQYF.

J is TRBJ2-7 and V is TRBV28; a weak D match, TRBD1 (6 bases). Germline values: CDR1 MDHEN, CDR2 SYDVKM. This CDR3 is 13 amino acids long. V was pared by 5 bases and J by 11 bases, with 19 bases between. CDR3 sequence reads: CASSTPDRRSKYF. The CDR3 coding sequence is TGTGCCAGCAGTACTCCCGACAGGCGGTCTAAGTACTTC.

The chain employs TRBV11-3 and TRBJ1-1; 7 bases map to TRBD1. Germline V gene sequence: CDR1 SGHNT, CDR2 YENEEA. This CDR3 region has 13 residues. J lost 4 bases, V lost 2 bases, and 1 base had no gene match. The CDR3 bases are TGTGCCAGCAGCTTAAAGGGGGCCACTGAAGCTTTCTTT. It encodes CASSLKGATEAFF.

J is TRBJ1-2 and V is TRBV5-1, with TRBD1 identical over 10 bases. V shed 3 bases and J 6 bases; nucleotides not matched to a gene: 11. The CDR3 totals 16 residues. Per germline, CDR1 SGHRS and CDR2 YFSETQ. The CDR3 sequence is CASSSNNGQGVDGYTF. Here the CDR3 DNA reads TGCGCCAGCAGCTCGAACAACGGACAGGGGGTTGATGGCTACACCTTC.

The chain recombines TRBV5-1 with TRBJ2-1; D may correspond to TRBD1 or TRBD2 (6 bases each). V was clipped by 4 bases and J by 4 bases, with 18 bases between them. This CDR3 has 16 amino acids. CDR1 SGHRS and CDR2 YFSETQ come from the germline V gene. The CDR3 DNA is TGCGCCAGCAGCCTGGGGGGCCTCCAGGGGTACAATGAGCAGTTCTTC. This encodes CASSLGGLQGYNEQFF.

This rearrangement joins TRBV30 to TRBJ1-1; 7 bases match TRBD1. Germline CDR1 is GTSNPN and CDR2 is SVGIG (reference sequence). V was pared by 4 bases and J by 4 bases, with 6 bases of the junction left unmatched. The CDR3 contains 13 residues. In nucleotides, the CDR3 is TGTGCCTGGACAAGACAGGGAGGCACTGAAGCTTTCTTT. The encoded protein is CAWTRQGGTEAFF. The full variable domain, its missing parts supplied by reference TRBV30 and TRBJ1-1, is SQTIHQWPATLVQPVGSPLSLECTVEGTSNPNLYWYRQAAGRGLQLLFYSVGIGQISSEVPQNLSASRPQDRQFILSSKKLLLSDSGFYLCAWTRQGGTEAFFGQGTRLTVV.

V and J are TRBV10-3 and TRBJ2-1; 12 bases match TRBD2. The CDR3 has 16 amino acids. V shed 5 bases, J shed 5 bases, and the junction held 7 bases outside the gene matches. Germline CDR1 and CDR2: ENHRY and SYGVKD. The CDR3 loop reads CAISPIGLAGNNEQFF. CDR3 DNA: TGTGCCATCAGTCCCATCGGACTAGCGGGAAACAATGAGCAGTTCTTC.

The chain recombines TRBV19 with TRBJ1-5, with D uncertain. The CDR3 covers 15 residues. V lost 5 bases to trimming and J lost 0 bases, with 11 bases between them. In germline, CDR1 is LNHDA, CDR2 SQIVND (reference sequence). This CDR3 reads CASSWSINSNQPQHF. The CDR3 nucleotides read TGTGCCAGTAGTTGGTCAATTAATAGCAATCAGCCCCAGCATTTT.

The gene calls are TRBV2 and TRBJ2-7; 10 bases are a match to TRBD1. V was pared by 9 bases and J by 7 bases, with 9 bases of the junction left unmatched. CDR1 SNHLY and CDR2 FYNNEI come from the germline V gene. The CDR3 is 13 residues long. CDR3 sequence: CASEGQGRGEQYF. In DNA, the CDR3 is TGTGCCAGTGAGGGACAGGGGAGAGGGGAGCAGTACTTC.